The entry below describes one TCR beta chain. Researchers ran the PCR with 60 Vbeta and 13 Jbeta primers. TCRdb's copy holds only in-frame clones and misses some; the assay was immunoSEQ multiplex PCR. The table lists approximately 140,000 clones, almost 85% of them singletons. These data come from a study of cytomegalovirus exposure and HLA in healthy donors. CDR3 size: 17 residues. Trimming cost V 3 bases and J 4 bases, with 19 bases left between them. Germline assignment: CDR1 MDHEN and CDR2 SYDVKM. This sequence originates from a man aged 18 to 30 in good health and CMV-seropositive. The V and J genes are TRBV28 and TRBJ2-1; D call uncertain. Sequencing input: PBMCs. The CDR3 reads CASSFSNYGRFYNEQFF. CDR3 DNA sequence: TGTGCCAGCAGTTTCTCGAATTATGGGCGCTTTTACAATGAGCAGTTCTTC.